One sample yielded the 18 T cell receptor beta chains listed below, sequenced in a study of control samples from healthy donors and cancer patients. TCRdb keeps only in-frame clones here, not all; method: immunoSEQ multiplex PCR. This table holds about 59,000 clones, about 89% found once. The sequenced sample consisted of PBMCs. The receptors come from a woman aged 55-70 years with lung cancer.

The V call is TRBV5-1, the J call TRBJ1-4, with 9 nucleotides matching TRBD1. Trimming removed 2 bases from V and 2 bases from J; junction bases left unmatched: 1. Germline values: CDR1 SGHRS, CDR2 YFSETQ. This CDR3 has 15 amino acids. The CDR3 bases are TGCGCCAGCAGCTTACAGGGGGCGACTAATGAAAAACTGTTTTTT. Encoded protein: CASSLQGATNEKLFF. The variable domain in full, with the rest retrieved from reference TRBV5-1 and TRBJ1-4, is KAGVTQTPRYLIKTRGQQVTLSCSPISGHRSVSWYQQTPGQGLQFLFEYFSETQRNKGNFPGRFSGRQFSNSRSEMNVSTLELGDSALYLCASSLQGATNEKLFFGSGTQLSVL.

The chain uses TRBV29-1 and TRBJ2-7; 8 bases match TRBD1. J lost 3 bases, V lost 5 bases, and 15 bases had no gene match. This CDR3 contains 16 residues. Germline values: CDR1 SQVTM, CDR2 ANQGSEA. CDR3 nucleotides: TGCAGCGTTCTCTTTCGACCCAGGGGGCCTAACTACGAGCAGTACTTC. Residues: CSVLFRPRGPNYEQYF.

The chain employs TRBV19 and TRBJ1-2; D not resolved. The CDR3 length is 14 residues. Germline CDR1 LNHDA, CDR2 SQIVND (reference sequence). Trimming took 5 bases from V and 4 from J, leaving 14 bases between them. The CDR3 DNA sequence: TGTGCCAGTAGTCGGGCAGCGGTCGGCTATGGCTACACCTTC. It specifies CASSRAAVGYGYTF.

The chain carries TRBV24-1 and TRBJ1-5; weak D call: TRBD1 (5 bases). The V and J ends lost 3 bases and 3 bases respectively, with 8 bases between them. The CDR3 totals 14 residues. Germline loops: CDR1 KGHDR, CDR2 SFDVKD. The CDR3 loop reads CATSDGGVNQPQHF. In DNA form, the CDR3 reads TGTGCCACCAGTGATGGGGGTGTCAATCAGCCCCAGCATTTT.

The chain combines TRBV29-1 with TRBJ1-1; the D is unclear. V lost 6 bases, J lost 6 bases, and 11 bases lay in between. Looked up from germline, CDR1 is SQVTM and CDR2 is ANQGSEA. The length of the CDR3 is 11 residues. CDR3 sequence (DNA): TGCAGCGTATCCCGGGCCCCTGAAGCTTTCTTT. Protein sequence: CSVSRAPEAFF.

The sample holds a few counts of this clone. The chain employs TRBV25-1 and TRBJ1-5, with D possibly being TRBD1 (5 bases). Germline CDR1 and CDR2: MGHDK and SYGVNS. The CDR3 spans 14 residues. V was clipped by 2 bases and J by 0 bases, with 5 bases between them. The CDR3 bases are TGTGCCAGCAGTGAAGGACATAGCAATCAGCCCCAGCATTTT. It codes for CASSEGHSNQPQHF.

The rearrangement links TRBV28 to TRBJ2-1; no clear D gene. Between the trimmed V and J ends, which lost 5 bases and 4 bases, there was a span of 3 bases. Germline CDR1 and CDR2: MDHEN and SYDVKM. There are 11 residues in the CDR3. CDR3 DNA sequence: TGTGCCAGCAGTCTTTACAATGAGCAGTTCTTC. This gives the protein CASSLYNEQFF.

The chain employs TRBV11-2 and TRBJ1-2; D might be TRBD1 (5 bases). Trimming removed 4 bases from V and 7 bases from J, with 10 bases in between. The CDR3 extends over 12 amino acids. The germline V gene has CDR1 SGHAT and CDR2 FQNNGV. CDR3: CASSWAGGGYTF. CDR3 bases: TGTGCCAGCAGCTGGGCGGGGGGTGGCTACACCTTC.

This chain joins TRBV6-1 and TRBJ2-2; D not certain. CDR3 length: 16 amino acids. Trimming left V 4 bases short and J 0 bases short, with 12 bases between. Germline V gives CDR1 MNHNS, CDR2 SASEGT. The CDR3 here is CASSARRAPNTGELFF. In nucleotides, the CDR3 is TGTGCCAGCAGTGCCCGCCGGGCCCCGAACACCGGGGAGCTGTTTTTT.

This chain's CDR3 is CASSPFTGQRSSYEQYF. For the CDR3, the DNA is TGTGCCAGCAGCCCTTTCACGGGACAGCGAAGCTCCTACGAGCAGTACTTC. This chain links TRBV3-1 (or the pseudogene TRBV3-2) with TRBJ2-7, with 7 bases identical to TRBD1. The CDR3 is made up of 17 amino acids. V lost 4 bases, J lost 0 bases, and 12 bases stayed unmatched. Germline V gene lookup returns CDR1 LGHDT and CDR2 YNNKEL (reference sequence).

The chain uses TRBV6-5 and TRBJ2-5; TRBD1 aligns across 10 bases. V lost 6 bases, J lost 4 bases, and 8 bases stayed unmatched. The CDR3 is 15 residues long. From germline, CDR1 is MNHEY and CDR2 SVGAGI. CDR3 sequence reads: CASRTRDRGGETQYF. The CDR3 bases are TGTGCCAGCAGGACCCGGGACAGGGGAGGAGAGACCCAGTACTTC.

This chain connects TRBV4-2 to TRBJ2-3, with 14 bases matching TRBD2. V lost 1 base to trimming and J lost 4 bases; unmatched junction nucleotides: 4. This CDR3 contains 17 residues. CDR1 and CDR2 from the germline V gene are LGHNA and YNFKEQ. The chain's CDR3 is CASSQVTSGGAADTQYF. The CDR3 DNA is TGTGCCAGCAGCCAAGTGACTAGCGGGGGGGCAGCAGATACGCAGTATTTT.

This clone has just one count. The chain links TRBV15 to TRBJ2-7; possible D gene TRBD2, 7 bases. The CDR3 is made up of 15 amino acids. The V end was cut by 0 bases, the J end by 3 bases, with 12 bases between. Germline assignment: CDR1 LNHNV and CDR2 YYDKDF (reference sequence). CDR3 bases: TGTGCCACCAGCAGAGATCGGGGGGCGGGCTACGAGCAGTACTTC. Translating it yields CATSRDRGAGYEQYF.

This clone occurred once. The J gene is TRBJ2-7, the V gene TRBV28; D is perhaps TRBD2 (7 bases). Germline V CDR1 and CDR2: MDHEN, SYDVKM. This CDR3 region has 14 residues. Trimming took 6 bases from V and 2 from J, leaving 14 bases between them. CDR3 in amino acids: CASRTGGGTYEQYF. The CDR3 DNA follows: TGTGCCAGCAGGACTGGCGGGGGCACCTACGAGCAGTACTTC.

This clone showed up just once. V is TRBV12-5 and J is TRBJ1-6; a weak D match, TRBD1 (6 bases). The CDR3 covers 14 residues. Per the germline V gene, CDR1 is LGHNT and CDR2 is FRNRAP. Trimming removed 8 bases from V and 0 bases from J, with 8 bases in between. The CDR3 loop is CASQGSSYNSPLHF. In DNA, the CDR3 is TGTGCTAGTCAGGGGAGCTCCTATAATTCACCCCTCCACTTT.

This rearrangement joins TRBV10-3 to TRBJ2-7; TRBD1 agrees at 9 bases. V was pared by 3 bases and J by 5 bases, with 5 bases of the junction left unmatched. Germline loops: CDR1 ENHRY, CDR2 SYGVKD. The CDR3 sequence is 14 residues long. In nucleotides, the CDR3 is TGTGCCATCAGTGACCGGGGACAGGGTAACGAGCAGTACTTC. Translation gives CAISDRGQGNEQYF.

V gene TRBV3-1 (or the pseudogene TRBV3-2) combines with J gene TRBJ2-1; D unclear. V was shortened by 1 base and J by 6 bases, with 4 bases between the two germline ends. Germline-derived CDR1 and CDR2 are LGHDT and YNNKEL (reference sequence). CDR3 length: 12 residues. In nucleotides, the CDR3 is TGTGCCAGCAGCCAAGTTGGCAATGAGCAGTTCTTC. This sequence encodes CASSQVGNEQFF.

The chain is built from TRBV11-2 and TRBJ2-7; D is uncertain. The CDR3 contains 14 residues. V gave up 6 bases and J gave up 0 bases, with 12 bases separating them. CDR1 and CDR2 from the germline V gene are SGHAT and FQNNGV. CDR3 protein: CASSSQVSSYEQYF. The DNA for the CDR3 is TGTGCCAGCAGTTCCCAGGTCAGCTCCTACGAGCAGTACTTC.